This note documents a single TCR beta chain sequence. The sample is drawn from a study of control samples from healthy donors and cancer patients. TCRdb's table, derived via immunoSEQ multiplex PCR, lists solely in-frame clones and lacks some. The profile shows approximately 100,000 clones, around 80% of them singletons. This CDR3 is 13 amino acids long. Germline CDR1 reads LGHDT; CDR2 reads YNNKEL (reference sequence). The V gene lost 4 bases and the J gene lost 8 bases, with 14 bases spanning the gap. The clonotype was recovered from a man in his fifties or sixties in good health. Source material: blood. The V call is TRBV3-1 (or the pseudogene TRBV3-2), the J call TRBJ1-2; a weak D match, TRBD1 (6 bases). CDR3 DNA sequence: TGTGCCAGCAGCCTCAAGAGGGGGAGCGGCTACACCTTC. This gives the protein CASSLKRGSGYTF.